The 5 T cell receptor beta chains given below trace back to one sample, sequenced in a study of shared clonotypes between healthy human individuals. Clones were sequenced by immunoSEQ multiplex PCR, and TCRdb holds only the in-frame ones, with some missing. The sample has under 1 million clones; 85% to 95% are singletons. The naive CD8 subset, CD45RO-negative cells positively selected for CCR7, excluded terminally differentiated effector memory CD45RA+ cells. The sequenced material came from naive CD8+ T cells sorted from blood. The receptors shown here come from a man aged 25-40 years in good health.

The chain carries TRBV7-9 and TRBJ2-7, with 7 bases aligning to TRBD1. The germline V gene encodes CDR1 SEHNR and CDR2 FQNEAQ (reference sequence). The CDR3 loop spans 15 amino acids. The ends lost 5 bases at V and 3 bases at J; junction bases unmatched: 10. The CDR3: CASSNSGGFVYEQYF. The CDR3 bases are TGTGCCAGCAGCAATTCAGGGGGATTTGTCTACGAGCAGTACTTC.

This clone showed up just once. The V and J genes are TRBV27 and TRBJ1-3; 11 nucleotides match TRBD1. The junction had 0 bases not matched to a gene; V was cut back by 0 bases and J by 2 bases. CDR3 length: 16 residues. Germline CDR1 MNHEY, CDR2 SMNVEV (reference sequence). Here the CDR3 DNA reads TGTGCCAGCAGTTTATCGGACAGGGGGCCTGGAAACACCATATATTTT. This gives the protein CASSLSDRGPGNTIYF.

Regarding this clone: Other nucleotide sequences in the sample specify the same CDR3. The gene calls are TRBV27 and TRBJ2-7; 10 bases are a match to TRBD2. Germline loops: CDR1 MNHEY, CDR2 SMNVEV (reference sequence). This CDR3 has 14 amino acids. The V and J ends lost 5 bases and 3 bases, in that order; junction bases with no gene match: 4. The CDR3 nucleotides are TGTGCCAGCAGTCTGAGACTAGCGGGCTACGAGCAGTACTTC. This sequence encodes CASSLRLAGYEQYF.

The rearrangement joins TRBV5-1 to TRBJ2-3; TRBD1 might be the D (6 bases). The CDR3 is made up of 15 amino acids. V lost 0 bases and J 6 bases, leaving 14 bases between the germline ends. Germline assignment: CDR1 SGHRS and CDR2 YFSETQ. Written as DNA, the CDR3 is TGCGCCAGCAGCTTGGGGACAGTATCCGATGATACGCAGTATTTT. Its protein product is CASSLGTVSDDTQYF.

V and J are TRBV2 and TRBJ2-7; weak D call: TRBD1 (5 bases). Trimming left V 1 base short and J 5 bases short, with 15 bases between. Germline CDR1 and CDR2: SNHLY and FYNNEI. This CDR3 comprises 15 residues. CDR3 region: CASSEEAARVNEQYF. The CDR3 DNA reads TGTGCCAGCAGTGAAGAGGCGGCCAGGGTGAACGAGCAGTACTTC. Combining the CDR3 with reference TRBV2 and TRBJ2-7 gives the whole variable domain EPEVTQTPSHQVTQMGQEVILRCVPISNHLYFYWYRQILGQKVEFLVSFYNNEISEKSEIFDDQFSVERPDGSNFTLKIRSTKLEDSAMYFCASSEEAARVNEQYFGPGTRLTVT.